This T cell receptor beta chain comes out of a study of blood T cells in healthy people across ages. Study observations and caveats: Strong correlation linked observed beta diversity and percent naive T cells.

Comment on this clonotype: Its antigen is as yet unknown.

With 5 bases removed from V and 0 bases from J, the gap between germline ends came to 7 bases. This CDR3 has 13 amino acids. Germline loops: CDR1 MNHEY, CDR2 SVGEGT. Alongside a J-beta primer mix, a sample-barcoded 5' primer served in a second PCR lasting about 7 to 11 cycles. From the 5' RACE reads, TCRdb called clonotypes with MiXCR, one entry per CDR3 protein. This table has 1.5 million to 2 million distinct CDR3 sequences, roughly two fifths appearing once. This rearrangement joins TRBV6-2 or TRBV6-3 to TRBJ1-2; D call uncertain. The sequencing sample was made of blood. The sequence was collected from a human donor in good health. The CDR3 DNA reads TGTGCCAGCAGTAATAGAGCTAACTATGGCTACACCTTC. Translating it yields CASSNRANYGYTF.